What follows are 16 T cell receptor beta chains derived from one specimen sequenced in a study of identical twins (dated by TCRdb to the mid-2010s). The receptor library was made with 5' RACE. Sequencing took place on an Illumina HiSeq 2000. TCRdb trimmed public reads at Q25 via fastp, called clones via MiXCR and kept in-frame beta chains. Under each unique CDR3 protein, matching rows form one entry showing the most common genes and DNA. Present in this sample are under 800,000 distinct CDR3 sequences, 21% of which were seen just once. The ten largest clones represent 4% to 4.5% of the sample. These data are also associated with another study on T cells expressing NK-cell markers.

Sequenced material: PBMCs. These receptors originate from a woman between 18 and 30 years old in good health.

The table lists this clonotype with a few counts. The germline gene is not matched at one end of the junction; a read error may be the cause. This chain uses TRBV3-1 with TRBJ1-1; tentative D call: TRBD1 (6 bases). Germline V gene sequence: CDR1 LGHDT, CDR2 YNNKEL (reference sequence). The CDR3 runs to 14 residues. The CDR3 bases are TGTGCCAGCACCCAAGGACAGATGAACACTGAAGCTTTCTTT. As protein: CASTQGQMNTEAFF.

This CDR3 is CSASAIAGASYNEQFF. As DNA, the CDR3 is TGCAGTGCTAGCGCAATAGCGGGGGCGTCCTACAATGAGCAGTTCTTC. The rearrangement links TRBV20-1 to TRBJ2-1; 9 bases map to TRBD2. The trim removed 3 bases at V and 1 base at J, leaving 7 bases unmatched. Germline CDR1 DFQATT, CDR2 SNEGSKA (reference sequence). The CDR3 sequence is 16 residues long.

This clonotype was observed a handful of times. This rearrangement joins TRBV5-1 to TRBJ1-1; TRBD1 matches 10 bases. Germline assignment: CDR1 SGHRS and CDR2 YFSETQ. The CDR3 sequence is 15 residues long. Trimming cost V 4 bases and J 5 bases; bases outside gene matches: 8. CDR3: CASSRYDRGPTEAFF. The CDR3, as DNA: TGCGCCAGCAGCCGCTATGACAGGGGGCCAACTGAAGCTTTCTTT.

This clonotype has a count of ten or more. The rearrangement uses TRBV12-3 or TRBV12-4 and TRBJ2-7, with a tentative D call TRBD1 (5 bases). The CDR3 totals 13 residues. Deletions cut 5 bases from V and 3 bases from J, with 11 bases between. The CDR3 loop reads CASSRGRVYEQYF. The CDR3 DNA is TGTGCCAGCAGTAGGGGCAGGGTCTACGAGCAGTACTTC.

V usage is TRBV10-3 and J usage is TRBJ2-7, with 7 bases that match TRBD1. CDR1 and CDR2 from the germline V gene are ENHRY and SYGVKD. V shed 6 bases and J 2 bases; nucleotides not matched to a gene: 7. This CDR3 has 14 amino acids. The CDR3 DNA reads TGTGCCATCAGAGGCAGGGACAGTCCCTACGAGCAGTACTTC. Amino acid sequence: CAIRGRDSPYEQYF.

This clonotype showed up many times. The chain joins TRBV4-3 to TRBJ2-3, with a tentative D call TRBD2 (6 bases). CDR1 is LGHNA and CDR2 is YSLEER in the germline V gene. CDR3 length: 15 residues. With 4 bases removed from V and 5 bases from J, the gap between germline ends came to 16 bases. The CDR3 region is CASSLTYGGGDTQYF. The DNA of the CDR3 is TGCGCCAGCAGCCTGACTTACGGGGGTGGAGATACGCAGTATTTT.

This clonotype has just a few counts. This chain joins TRBV5-1 and TRBJ1-2; D unresolved. Trimming stripped 3 bases from V and 4 bases from J, with 13 bases between. This CDR3 has 14 residues. CDR1 and CDR2 (germline): SGHRS, YFSETQ. As DNA, the CDR3 is TGCGCCAGCAGCTCACATGACGGCCCCTATGGCTACACCTTC. Translation gives CASSSHDGPYGYTF.

The chain is built from TRBV27 and TRBJ2-1, with D perhaps matching TRBD1 (5 bases). Germline CDR1 reads MNHEY; CDR2 reads SMNVEV (reference sequence). CDR3 size: 15 residues. Trimming cost V 2 bases and J 7 bases, with 15 bases left between them. CDR3 sequence (DNA): TGTGCCAGCAGTTTAGGTCAGGGTTTAAGGAATGAGCAGTTCTTC. Translation gives CASSLGQGLRNEQFF.

Of note for this clonotype: One end of the junction does not line up with germline, which may come from a read error. The chain uses TRBV20-1 and TRBJ2-6; TRBD2 might be the D (7 bases). Germline lookup yields CDR1 DFQATT and CDR2 SNEGSKA (reference sequence). The CDR3 is made up of 17 amino acids. CDR3 residues: CCAGRGGGVTGANVLTF. DNA for the CDR3: TGCTGTGCTGGCCGAGGGGGAGGGGTCACTGGGGCCAACGTCCTGACTTTC.

The chain is built from TRBV10-3 and TRBJ2-5, with D possibly matching TRBD2 (6 bases). Germline CDR1 ENHRY, CDR2 SYGVKD. CDR3 length equals 13 residues. V was clipped by 3 bases and J by 3 bases, with 8 bases between them. Here the CDR3 reads CAISDGGKETQYF. Written as DNA, the CDR3 is TGTGCCATCAGTGATGGGGGGAAAGAGACCCAGTACTTC.

This clonotype was counted only a few times. The chain joins TRBV20-1 to TRBJ1-1; the D is unclear. The CDR3 spans 12 residues. Germline values: CDR1 DFQATT, CDR2 SNEGSKA (reference sequence). Trimming cost V 6 bases and J 1 base, with 9 bases left between them. CDR3 bases: TGCAGTGCCCCTGGGAGGAACACTGAAGCTTTCTTT. Protein: CSAPGRNTEAFF.

At least ten counts were recorded for this clonotype. V usage is TRBV5-1 and J usage is TRBJ2-2, with a possible D match to TRBD2 (6 bases). CDR3 length equals 15 residues. Trimming stripped 4 bases from V and 0 bases from J, with 10 bases between. CDR1 is SGHRS and CDR2 is YFSETQ in the germline V gene. CDR3 bases: TGCGCCAGCAGCCCGCGACTAGCGAACACCGGGGAGCTGTTTTTT. Translated, it gives CASSPRLANTGELFF. The whole variable domain, remainder taken from reference TRBV5-1 and TRBJ2-2, is KAGVTQTPRYLIKTRGQQVTLSCSPISGHRSVSWYQQTPGQGLQFLFEYFSETQRNKGNFPGRFSGRQFSNSRSEMNVSTLELGDSALYLCASSPRLANTGELFFGEGSRLTVL.

This clonotype was recorded at least ten times. The chain couples TRBV12-3 or TRBV12-4 to TRBJ2-1; TRBD1 or TRBD2 may be the D gene (7 bases each). V lost 6 bases and J 10 bases, leaving 16 bases between the germline ends. This CDR3 is 13 amino acids long. CDR3 nucleotides: TGTGCCAGCAGGGGGGGGACAGTTTGGGAGCAGTTCTTC. Amino acid sequence: CASRGGTVWEQFF.

This clonotype was detected a few times. The V gene is TRBV7-9, the J gene TRBJ2-7, with TRBD1 matching over 11 bases. V lost 5 bases to trimming and J lost 12 bases; unmatched junction nucleotides: 6. Germline V lookup: CDR1 SEHNR, CDR2 FQNEAQ (reference sequence). This CDR3 spans 12 amino acids. The CDR3 loop is CASSAGQGGPYF. CDR3 nucleotides: TGTGCCAGCAGCGCGGGACAGGGGGGTCCGTACTTC. Complete variable domain (other parts from reference TRBV7-9 and TRBJ2-7): DTGVSQNPRHKITKRGQNVTFRCDPISEHNRLYWYRQTLGQGPEFLTYFQNEAQLEKSRLLSDRFSAERPKGSFSTLEIQRTEQGDSAMYLCASSAGQGGPYFGPGTRLTVT.

Only one count was recorded for this clonotype. This chain uses TRBV19 with TRBJ2-2; D call uncertain. CDR1 and CDR2 from the germline V gene are LNHDA and SQIVND (reference sequence). With 8 bases removed from V and 6 bases from J, the gap between germline ends came to 13 bases. The CDR3 has 13 amino acids. The CDR3 is CASSIRGAGELFF. The CDR3 nucleotides read TGTGCCAGTTCAATCCGAGGCGCCGGGGAGCTGTTTTTT. Variable domain in full (rest from reference TRBV19 and TRBJ2-2): DGGITQSPKYLFRKEGQNVTLSCEQNLNHDAMYWYRQDPGQGLRLIYYSQIVNDFQKGDIAEGYSVSREKKESFPLTVTSAQKNPTAFYLCASSIRGAGELFFGEGSRLTVL.

This chain connects TRBV4-3 to TRBJ2-3, with D possibly being TRBD1 (6 bases). Germline V gene sequence: CDR1 LGHNA, CDR2 YSLEER. CDR3 size: 15 residues. V lost 1 base and J lost 5, with 13 bases in between. In DNA form, the CDR3 reads TGCGCCAGCAGCCAAGGGGGGCCACCGGAAGATACGCAGTATTTT. It specifies CASSQGGPPEDTQYF.